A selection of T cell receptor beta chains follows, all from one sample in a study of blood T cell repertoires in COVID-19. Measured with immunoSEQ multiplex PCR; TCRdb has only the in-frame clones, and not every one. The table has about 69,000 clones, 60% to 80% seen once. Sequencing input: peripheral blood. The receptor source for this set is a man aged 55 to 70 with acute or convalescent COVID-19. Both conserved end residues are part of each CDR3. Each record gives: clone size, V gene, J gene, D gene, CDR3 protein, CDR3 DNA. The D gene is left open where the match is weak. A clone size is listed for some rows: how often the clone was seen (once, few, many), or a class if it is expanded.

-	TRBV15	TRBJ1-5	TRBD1	CATSRDRGPPSSIQHF	TGTGCCACCAGTCGAGACAGGGGGCCACCCTCATCTATCCAGCATTTT
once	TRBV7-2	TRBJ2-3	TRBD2	CASSIGRAGGLSTDTQYF	TGTGCCAGCAGCATAGGGCGCGCGGGAGGCCTTAGCACAGATACGCAGTATTTT
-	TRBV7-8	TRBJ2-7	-	CASSLGHSSYEQYF	TGTGCCAGCAGCTTAGGACATAGCTCCTACGAGCAGTACTTC
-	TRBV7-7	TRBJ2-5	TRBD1	CASSPGTVSQETQYF	TGTGCTAGCAGCCCCGGGACAGTCTCCCAAGAGACCCAGTACTTC
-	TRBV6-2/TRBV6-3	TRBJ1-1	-	CASSIVSVTEAFF	TGTGCCAGCAGTATCGTTTCAGTCACTGAAGCTTTCTTT
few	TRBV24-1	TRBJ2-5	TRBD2	CATSDPTSGGFLETQYF	TGTGCCACCAGTGATCCGACTAGCGGGGGTTTCCTGGAGACCCAGTACTTC
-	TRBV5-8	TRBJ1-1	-	CASRLGEYLNTEAFF	TGTGCCAGCAGATTAGGGGAATATTTGAACACTGAAGCTTTCTTT
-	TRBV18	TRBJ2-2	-	CASSPIELNTGELFF	TGTGCCAGCTCACCAATAGAACTGAACACCGGGGAGCTGTTTTTT
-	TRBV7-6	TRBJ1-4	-	CASSLGQNEKLFF	TGTGCCAGCAGCTTGGGGCAGAATGAAAAACTGTTTTTT
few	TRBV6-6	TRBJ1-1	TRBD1	CASSSHTGGETEAFF	TGTGCCAGCAGTTCCCACACAGGGGGCGAAACTGAAGCTTTCTTT
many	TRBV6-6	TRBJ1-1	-	CASSYQPDTEAFF	TGTGCCAGCAGCTACCAACCAGACACTGAAGCTTTCTTT
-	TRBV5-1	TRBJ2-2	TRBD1	CASSRSTGEDTGELFF	TGCGCCAGCAGCAGATCGACAGGGGAAGACACCGGGGAGCTGTTTTTT
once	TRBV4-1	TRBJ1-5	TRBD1	CASSLSGQRSNQPQHF	TGCGCCAGCAGCCTCTCGGGACAGCGAAGCAATCAGCCCCAGCATTTT
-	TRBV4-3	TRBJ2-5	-	CASSQDLNGLRQETQYF	TGCGCCAGCAGCCAAGACCTAAACGGACTTAGACAAGAGACCCAGTACTTC
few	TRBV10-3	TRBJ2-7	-	CAISEWVEDSPYEQYF	TGTGCCATCAGTGAGTGGGTGGAGGACAGCCCCTACGAGCAGTACTTC
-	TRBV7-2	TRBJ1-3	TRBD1	CASSQGQGAAGNTIYF	TGTGCCAGCAGCCAAGGACAGGGGGCCGCTGGAAACACCATATATTTT
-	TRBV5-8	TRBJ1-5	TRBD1	CASSQSGDRGRNQPQHF	TGTGCCAGCAGCCAAAGTGGGGACAGGGGGCGCAATCAGCCCCAGCATTTT
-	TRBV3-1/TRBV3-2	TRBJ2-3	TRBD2	CASSQTTTSGGSTDTQYF	TGTGCCAGCAGCCAGACCACCACTAGCGGGGGGAGCACAGATACGCAGTATTTT
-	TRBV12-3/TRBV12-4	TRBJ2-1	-	CASSKVRVEQFF	TGTGCCAGCAGTAAAGTGCGGGTTGAGCAGTTCTTC
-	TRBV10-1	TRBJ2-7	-	CASSGPWTASYEQYF	TGCGCCAGCAGTGGCCCCTGGACTGCCTCCTACGAGCAGTACTTC
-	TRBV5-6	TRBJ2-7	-	CASSLSYYEQYF	TGTGCCAGCAGCTTAAGCTACTACGAGCAGTACTTC
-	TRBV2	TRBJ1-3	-	CASSDRMGNTIYF	TGTGCCAGCAGTGACAGAATGGGAAACACCATATATTTT
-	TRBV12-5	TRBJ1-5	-	CASGPASNQPQHF	TGTGCTAGTGGTCCCGCGAGCAATCAGCCCCAGCATTTT
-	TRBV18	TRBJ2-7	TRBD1	CASSPRTGTATYEQYF	TGTGCCAGCTCTCCGCGAACCGGGACAGCCACTTACGAGCAGTACTTC
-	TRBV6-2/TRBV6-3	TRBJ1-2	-	CASSYTAGYGYTF	TGTGCCAGCAGTTACACTGCCGGCTATGGCTACACCTTC
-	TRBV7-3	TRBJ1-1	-	CASSLMGRVNTEAFF	TGTGCCAGCAGCTTAATGGGCAGGGTGAACACTGAAGCTTTCTTT
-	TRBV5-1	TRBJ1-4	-	CASSLSRGEEKLFF	TGCGCCAGCAGCTTGAGTCGGGGTGAGGAAAAACTGTTTTTT
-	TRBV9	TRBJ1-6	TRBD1	CASSERTGGPSPLHF	TGTGCCAGCAGCGAAAGGACAGGGGGGCCCTCACCCCTCCACTTT
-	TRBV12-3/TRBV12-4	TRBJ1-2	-	CASRVYTSYGYTF	TGTGCCAGCAGAGTTTATACCAGCTATGGCTACACCTTC
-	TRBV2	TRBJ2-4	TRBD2	CASSEGLAVAKNIQYF	TGTGCCAGCAGTGAAGGGCTAGCGGTAGCCAAAAACATTCAGTACTTC
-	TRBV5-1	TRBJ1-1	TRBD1	CASSPTGTDTEAFF	TGCGCCAGCAGCCCTACAGGGACAGACACTGAAGCTTTCTTT
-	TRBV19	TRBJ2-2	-	CASTGVRTQNTGELFF	TGTGCCAGTACGGGGGTACGGACCCAGAACACCGGGGAGCTGTTTTTT
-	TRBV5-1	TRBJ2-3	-	CASRTGLFLSTDTQYF	TGCGCCAGCAGAACGGGACTCTTTCTTAGTACAGATACGCAGTATTTT
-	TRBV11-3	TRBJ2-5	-	CASSTQFTETQYF	TGTGCCAGCAGCACACAGTTCACCGAGACCCAGTACTTC
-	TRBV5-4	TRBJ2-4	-	CASSYGTGDKNIQYF	TGTGCCAGCAGCTATGGAACAGGAGACAAAAACATTCAGTACTTC
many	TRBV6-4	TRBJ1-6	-	CASSLQFGSPLHF	TGTGCCAGCAGCCTTCAGTTTGGCTCACCCCTCCACTTT
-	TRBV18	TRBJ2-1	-	CASSPRDEQFF	TGTGCCAGCTCACCCAGGGATGAGCAGTTCTTC
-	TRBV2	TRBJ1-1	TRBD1	CASSYDRGSNTEAFF	TGTGCCAGCAGTTATGACAGGGGATCGAACACTGAAGCTTTCTTT
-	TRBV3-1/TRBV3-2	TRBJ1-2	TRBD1	CASRQQGAGYGYTF	TGTGCCAGCAGGCAACAGGGGGCTGGGTATGGCTACACCTTC
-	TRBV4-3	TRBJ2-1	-	CASGLALTYNEQFF	TGCGCCAGCGGGCTGGCTCTCACCTACAATGAGCAGTTCTTC
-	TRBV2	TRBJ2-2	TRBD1	CASSLGTGGTGELFF	TGTGCCAGCAGCCTCGGGACAGGGGGCACCGGGGAGCTGTTTTTT